The present T cell receptor (beta chain) was sequenced within a study of T cell responses to AZD1222 COVID-19 vaccine. Study-level points and caveats: It was only a handful of AZD1222 recipients who were seropositive at baseline. Possibly, clonal diversity was underestimated; donors were largely white British and included more females. After two AZD1222 doses, spike-specific TCR breadth and depth rose versus day 0. The study found vaccine-associated CD4 TCRs spanning spike, dominant at 160-218 and 743-854.

With regard to this clone: Its target is unknown.

Per germline, CDR1 MNHEY and CDR2 SMNVEV (reference sequence). V gave up 4 bases and J gave up 4 bases; unmatched junction bases: 9. CDR3 length: 16 residues. Sequencing was performed with immunoSEQ multiplex PCR; in TCRdb, only in-frame clones are kept and a portion is missing. The sample lists tens of thousands of clones, around 88% occurring once. The chain is built from TRBV27 and TRBJ1-5, with 8 bases lining up with TRBD1. This specimen consisted of peripheral blood, obtained on day 0 of AZD1222 vaccination. The clonotype comes from an adult in good health. This CDR3 is CASSSTYRGGNQPQHF. DNA for the CDR3: TGTGCCAGCAGTTCAACGTACAGGGGGGGAAATCAGCCCCAGCATTTT.